The present T cell receptor (beta chain) was sequenced within a study of T cells after somatic rescue of genetic block. Libraries were prepared by immunoSEQ multiplex PCR; TCRdb keeps only in-frame clonotypes and omits some of them. In the table there are 110,000 or so clones, 90% to 95% of which are singletons. V gave up 1 base and J gave up 1 base; unmatched junction bases: 0. The CDR3 runs 16 residues. CDR1 is LNHDA, CDR2 SQIVND, per germline (reference sequence). The chain is built from TRBV19 and TRBJ2-3; 12 nucleotides match TRBD2. The TCR originated in a woman aged 18-35 years. Sequencing was carried out using peripheral blood mononuclear cells (PBMCs). In nucleotides, the CDR3 is TGTGCCAGTAGTATAGGACTAGCGGGGGGCACAGATACGCAGTATTTT. Translated, it gives CASSIGLAGGTDTQYF.